These 18 T cell receptor beta chains were all obtained from the same sample, sequenced in a study of beta chain features in type 1 diabetes. Of the isolated RNA, all was reverse transcribed, and so the sequenced material was expressed TCRB transcripts. Data came from immunoSEQ multiplex PCR; TCRdb stores just in-frame clones and leaves some out. The repertoire holds under 250,000 clones, with 11% to 15% as singletons. Material: naive CD4+ T cells from blood. These TCRs come from a woman in her thirties or forties in good health.

The rearrangement joins TRBV7-8 to TRBJ1-5; D is undetermined. The CDR3 is 15 amino acids. Per the germline V gene, CDR1 is SGHVS and CDR2 is FQNEAQ. The V end was cut by 1 base, the J end by 3 bases, with 10 bases between. CDR3 in amino acids: CASSLDRGTNQPQHF. The CDR3, as DNA: TGTGCCAGCAGCTTAGATCGGGGTACCAATCAGCCCCAGCATTTT.

This clone was seen a few times. This chain links TRBV19 with TRBJ1-5; D not resolved. V was pared by 9 bases and J by 5 bases, with 14 bases between. The V gene's germline CDR1 is LNHDA and CDR2 SQIVND (reference sequence). CDR3 length equals 13 residues. The CDR3 nucleotides read TGTGCCAGCCAAACTGGGCCCCATCAGCCCCAGCATTTT. This codes for CASQTGPHQPQHF.

This clone was detected once. The V and J genes are TRBV6-4 and TRBJ2-1, with 9 bases fitting TRBD2. Germline lookup yields CDR1 MRHNA and CDR2 SNTAGT. Trimming cost V 6 bases and J 5 bases; bases outside gene matches: 8. The length of the CDR3 is 15 residues. CDR3: CASSFLAGTNNEQFF. CDR3 DNA sequence: TGTGCCAGCAGCTTTCTAGCGGGGACCAACAATGAGCAGTTCTTC.

This sequence joins TRBV2 and TRBJ2-5; 12 bases match TRBD1. CDR3 length: 19 amino acids. Looked up from germline, CDR1 is SNHLY and CDR2 is FYNNEI. The junction had 11 bases not matched to a gene; V was cut back by 1 base and J by 2 bases. The CDR3 nucleotides are TGTGCCAGCAGTGAAGTTGGGACAGGGGGCCCCGCCGGGCAAGAGACCCAGTACTTC. This sequence encodes CASSEVGTGGPAGQETQYF.

This clone has just a few counts. The chain carries TRBV7-2 and TRBJ1-6, with D tentatively TRBD1 (5 bases). CDR1 is SGHTA and CDR2 is FQGNSA in the germline V gene. The ends were cut back, 2 bases at V and 10 bases at J, with 12 bases in the middle. CDR3 length: 14 residues. CDR3 in amino acids: CASSLTQGPSPLHF. The CDR3 nucleotides are TGTGCCAGCAGCTTAACCCAGGGCCCGTCACCCCTCCACTTT.

The gene calls are TRBV21-1 and TRBJ2-4; the table calls TRBD2, which could not be checked here. TRBV21-1 is described as a pseudogene. This CDR3 comprises 18 residues. Here the CDR3 reads CATGPGDLPRILKNIQYF. As DNA, the CDR3 is TGTGCCACTGGGCCGGGGGACCTCCCAAGAATCCTCAAAAACATTCAGTACTTC.

This chain links TRBV18 with TRBJ2-3; D is unclear. The germline V and J ends were trimmed by 6 bases and 6 bases, with 13 bases remaining between them. The CDR3 consists of 13 residues. CDR1 and CDR2 from the germline V gene are KGHSH and LQKENI. The CDR3 sequence: CASSPRAWDTQYF. The DNA of the CDR3 is TGTGCCAGCTCCCCGAGAGCATGGGATACGCAGTATTTT.

The chain carries TRBV29-1 and TRBJ1-3; 8 nucleotides align to TRBD1. This CDR3 region has 13 residues. The germline V gene has CDR1 SQVTM and CDR2 ANQGSEA. Unmatched junction bases numbered 3, after V lost 6 bases and J lost 2 bases. The DNA of the CDR3 is TGCAGCGTGGACAGGGACCCTGGAAACACCATATATTTT. Amino acid sequence: CSVDRDPGNTIYF.

This chain joins TRBV12-5 and TRBJ2-1, with 8 bases matching TRBD1. The CDR3 runs to 16 residues. Germline CDR1 is LGHNT and CDR2 is FRNRAP. With 6 bases clipped from V and 4 bases from J, the junction kept 11 bases outside the gene matches. The chain's CDR3 is CASGFQGATSYNEQFF. The CDR3 DNA sequence: TGTGCTAGTGGGTTCCAGGGGGCCACGTCTTACAATGAGCAGTTCTTC.

V and J are TRBV10-2 and TRBJ2-5, with D perhaps TRBD2 (5 bases). The V gene's germline CDR1 is WSHSY and CDR2 SAAADI. Trimming removed 3 bases from V and 3 bases from J, with 14 bases in between. CDR3 length: 15 amino acids. This CDR3 reads CASSERPRVKETQYF. CDR3 DNA sequence: TGCGCCAGCAGTGAAAGACCGAGGGTAAAAGAGACCCAGTACTTC.

The chain has TRBV5-1 and TRBJ2-5, with 7 bases that match TRBD1. CDR1 is SGHRS and CDR2 is YFSETQ in the germline V gene. This CDR3 is 16 amino acids long. V shed 0 bases, J shed 1 base, and the junction held 6 bases outside the gene matches. CDR3 nucleotide sequence: TGCGCCAGCAGCTTGGAGGGGGCGTTGGGCCAAGAGACCCAGTACTTC. Its protein is CASSLEGALGQETQYF.

This chain uses TRBV10-3 with TRBJ2-3; weak D call: TRBD2 (5 bases). Trimming took off 3 bases at V and 3 bases at J, with 13 bases between the two ends. This CDR3 region has 15 residues. In germline, CDR1 is ENHRY, CDR2 SYGVKD. This CDR3 reads CAISDLARSTDTQYF. CDR3 bases: TGTGCCATCAGTGATCTAGCCCGGTCGACAGATACGCAGTATTTT.

This clone was observed a handful of times. The CDR3 nucleotides read TGTGCCAGCAGCTTCCCAACAGATACGCAGTATTTT. Its translation: CASSFPTDTQYF. The J gene is TRBJ2-3, the V gene TRBV5-4, with D unresolved. Trimming pared 2 bases from V and 3 bases from J, leaving 4 bases between. The CDR3 runs to 12 residues. Germline V gene data show CDR1 as SGHNT and CDR2 as YYREEE (reference sequence). The whole variable domain, filled in from reference TRBV5-4 and TRBJ2-3, reads ETGVTQSPTHLIKTRGQQVTLRCSSQSGHNTVSWYQQALGQGPQFIFQYYREEENGRGNFPPRFSGLQFPNYSSELNVNALELDDSALYLCASSFPTDTQYFGPGTRLTVL.

This clone occurred a few times. The V gene is TRBV11-2, the J gene TRBJ2-7, with 7 bases identical to TRBD1. The CDR3 loop spans 16 amino acids. Per the germline V gene, CDR1 is SGHAT and CDR2 is FQNNGV. The V gene end was trimmed by 0 bases and the J gene end by 2 bases; junction bases not matched to a gene: 7. CDR3 coding DNA: TGTGCCAGCAGCTTAGAGGGTGCGCAGGGGGCCTACGAGCAGTACTTC. This sequence encodes CASSLEGAQGAYEQYF.

This clone showed up just a few times. CDR3 region: CASSPPNTGISRGKLFF. The CDR3, as DNA: TGTGCCAGCTCACCACCGAACACAGGAATATCGCGCGGAAAACTGTTTTTT. This sequence joins TRBV18 and TRBJ1-4, with D perhaps TRBD1 (5 bases). CDR1 is KGHSH, CDR2 LQKENI, per germline. This CDR3 has 17 amino acids. With 0 bases removed from V and 10 bases from J, the gap between germline ends came to 21 bases.

V usage is TRBV6-5 and J usage is TRBJ2-4; 7 bases agree with TRBD1. CDR3 size: 15 residues. CDR1 is MNHEY, CDR2 SVGAGI, per germline. V trimming: 2 bases; J trimming: 1 base; junction bases outside the gene matches: 2. This CDR3 reads CASSYLTGAKNIQYF. CDR3 sequence (DNA): TGTGCCAGCAGTTACCTGACAGGGGCCAAAAACATTCAGTACTTC.

This chain connects TRBV2 to TRBJ2-7; D remains ambiguous. V lost 5 bases, J lost 3 bases, and 5 bases lay in between. This CDR3 is 11 amino acids long. Germline V gene data show CDR1 as SNHLY and CDR2 as FYNNEI. In nucleotides, the CDR3 is TGTGCCAGCAGTCCCTTCTACGAGCAGTACTTC. Amino acid sequence: CASSPFYEQYF.

This clone occurred a few times. This chain joins TRBV5-1 and TRBJ1-4; 7 positions agree with TRBD1. V lost 3 bases to trimming and J lost 5 bases; unmatched junction nucleotides: 7. Germline loops: CDR1 SGHRS, CDR2 YFSETQ. The CDR3 covers 15 residues. The CDR3 sequence is CASSSDREGNEKLFF. CDR3 nucleotides: TGCGCCAGCAGCTCCGACAGGGAAGGGAATGAAAAACTGTTTTTT.